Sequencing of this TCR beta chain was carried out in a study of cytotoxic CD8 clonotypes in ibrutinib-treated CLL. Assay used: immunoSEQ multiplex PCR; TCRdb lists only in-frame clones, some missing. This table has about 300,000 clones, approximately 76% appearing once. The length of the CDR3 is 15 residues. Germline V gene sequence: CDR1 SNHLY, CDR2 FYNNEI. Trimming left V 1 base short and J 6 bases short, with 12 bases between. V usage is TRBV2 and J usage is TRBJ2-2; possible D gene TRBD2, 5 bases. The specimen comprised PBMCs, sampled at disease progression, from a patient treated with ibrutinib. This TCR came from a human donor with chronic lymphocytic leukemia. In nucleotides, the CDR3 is TGTGCCAGCAGTGAAGTGCCAGGAGGCGCCGGGGAGCTGTTTTTT. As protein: CASSEVPGGAGELFF.